These T cell receptor beta chains were read from a single sample in a study of T cells in Graves' hyperthyroidism and ophthalmopathy. TCRdb re-analysed the multiplex PCR reads in MiXCR, keeping a single row per CDR3 protein. The sample holds some 560,000 distinct CDR3 sequences, 15% to 19% seen once. Sample: blood. The receptors were gathered from a woman in her twenties or thirties with Graves' hyperthyroidism. Both conserved end residues are part of each CDR3. The order of the fields is D gene, V gene, clone size, J gene, CDR3 DNA, CDR3 protein. The D gene is left open where the match is weak. Clone size is stated in some rows and not others, as once, few, many or a class when expanded.

D: TRBD2; V: TRBV12-3/TRBV12-4; size: NA; J: TRBJ2-2; DNA: TGTGCCAGCAGTTTAAGAGGGACTAGCGGGAGGTTCGGGGAGCTGTTTTTT; CDR3: CASSLRGTSGRFGELFF
D: NA; V: TRBV6-1; size: many; J: TRBJ1-5; DNA: TGTGCCAGCAGTTATCTGGCGGAAAGGAATCAGCCCCAGCATTTT; CDR3: CASSYLAERNQPQHF
D: NA; V: TRBV12-3/TRBV12-4; size: NA; J: TRBJ2-2; DNA: TGTGCCAGCAGTTTAGTTCGGGTTGAATCCACCGGGGAGCTGTTTTTT; CDR3: CASSLVRVESTGELFF
D: TRBD1; V: TRBV5-8; size: few; J: TRBJ2-3; DNA: TGTGCCAGCAGCTTTTCGGACAGGGATACGCAGTATTTT; CDR3: CASSFSDRDTQYF
D: TRBD2; V: TRBV6-6; size: many; J: TRBJ2-1; DNA: TGTGCCAGCAGTTACTCGGGGACTAGCGGGATTTATGAGCAGTTCTTC; CDR3: CASSYSGTSGIYEQFF
D: NA; V: TRBV11-1; size: many; J: TRBJ1-1; DNA: TGTGCCAGCAGCAGGGGGGGTAAGAACACTGAAGCTTTCTTT; CDR3: CASSRGGKNTEAFF
D: TRBD2; V: TRBV19; size: few; J: TRBJ2-3; DNA: TGTGCCAGTAGTCCGGGACTAGCGGGCACTAGCACAGATACGCAGTATTTT; CDR3: CASSPGLAGTSTDTQYF
D: NA; V: TRBV20-1; size: few; J: TRBJ1-1; DNA: TGCAGTCTCCAGGAGCACACTGAAGCTTTCTTT; CDR3: CSLQEHTEAFF
D: NA; V: TRBV3-1; size: few; J: TRBJ1-6; DNA: TGTGCCAGCAGCCAAGTGTCTGTTAATTCACCCCTCCACTTT; CDR3: CASSQVSVNSPLHF
D: TRBD1; V: TRBV29-1; size: NA; J: TRBJ2-1; DNA: TGCAGCGCGGGACAGGGGGGAAGCAATGAGCAGTTCTTC; CDR3: CSAGQGGSNEQFF
D: NA; V: TRBV29-1; size: few; J: TRBJ2-3; DNA: TGCAGCGTTGAGCAACTGGGGGGCGACACAGATACGCAGTATTTT; CDR3: CSVEQLGGDTDTQYF
D: NA; V: TRBV3-1; size: many; J: TRBJ2-1; DNA: TGTGCCAGCAGCGACCCTCCTAGCAATGAGCAGTTCTTC; CDR3: CASSDPPSNEQFF
D: TRBD2; V: TRBV5-4; size: few; J: TRBJ2-3; DNA: TGTGCCAGCAGCCCGCGGGAGACAGATACGCAGTATTTT; CDR3: CASSPRETDTQYF
D: NA; V: TRBV2; size: many; J: TRBJ1-5; DNA: TGTGCCAGCAGTGAAAGGGACGGGAATCAGCCCCAGCATTTT; CDR3: CASSERDGNQPQHF
D: NA; V: TRBV20-1; size: many; J: TRBJ2-1; DNA: TGCAGTGCTGGAGAGATTGTAGGGGCCTACAATGAGCAGTTCTTC; CDR3: CSAGEIVGAYNEQFF
D: NA; V: TRBV14; size: NA; J: TRBJ2-2; DNA: TGTGCCAGCAGCCAAGCCGGAACCACCGGGGAGCTGTTTTTT; CDR3: CASSQAGTTGELFF
D: TRBD2; V: TRBV12-3/TRBV12-4; size: NA; J: TRBJ2-7; DNA: TGTGCCAGCAGTTTTTCGGCGGGAGGGCCGATTTTCGAGCAGTACTTC; CDR3: CASSFSAGGPIFEQYF
D: NA; V: TRBV10-3; size: many; J: TRBJ2-1; DNA: TGTGCCATCAGTGCGGCTAGCTTCAATGAGCAGTTCTTC; CDR3: CAISAASFNEQFF
D: NA; V: TRBV10-3; size: NA; J: TRBJ1-1; DNA: TGTGCCATCAGTGTAAAAGGCATGAGTGAAGCTTTCTTT; CDR3: CAISVKGMSEAFF
D: NA; V: TRBV5-1; size: many; J: TRBJ2-1; DNA: TGCGCCAGCAGCTTGTCAGGAGTTGAGCAGTTCTTC; CDR3: CASSLSGVEQFF